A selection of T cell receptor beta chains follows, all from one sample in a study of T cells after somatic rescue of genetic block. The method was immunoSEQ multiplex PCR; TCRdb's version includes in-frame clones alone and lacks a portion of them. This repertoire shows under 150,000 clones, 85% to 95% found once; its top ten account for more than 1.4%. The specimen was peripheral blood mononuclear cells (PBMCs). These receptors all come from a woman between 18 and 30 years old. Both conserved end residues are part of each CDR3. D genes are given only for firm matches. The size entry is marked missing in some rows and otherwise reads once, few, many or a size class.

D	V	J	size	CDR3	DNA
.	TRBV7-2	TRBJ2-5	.	CASSLAHREETQYF	TGTGCCAGCAGCTTAGCGCACAGAGAAGAGACCCAGTACTTC
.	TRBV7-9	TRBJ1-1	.	CASSDTRRGSWTEAFF	TGTGCCAGCAGCGATACCCGTCGGGGGAGTTGGACTGAAGCTTTCTTT
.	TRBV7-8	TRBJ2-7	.	CASSLAFASVDYEQYF	TGTGCCAGCAGCTTAGCCTTCGCTAGCGTAGACTACGAGCAGTACTTC
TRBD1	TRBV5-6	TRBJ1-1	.	CASSGTGLLMNTEAFF	TGTGCCAGCAGCGGGACAGGCCTTTTAATGAACACTGAAGCTTTCTTT
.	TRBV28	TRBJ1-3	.	CASSLEGGSGNTIYF	TGTGCCAGCAGTTTAGAAGGGGGCTCTGGAAACACCATATATTTT
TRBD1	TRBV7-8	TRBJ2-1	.	CASSLAGTGSYNEQFF	TGTGCCAGCAGCTTAGCCGGGACAGGGTCCTACAATGAGCAGTTCTTC
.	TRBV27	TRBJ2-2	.	CASSLSKRRGEKTGELFF	TGTGCCAGCAGTTTATCGAAACGGAGGGGGGAAAAGACCGGGGAGCTGTTTTTT
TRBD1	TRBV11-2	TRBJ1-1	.	CASSRTGENTEAFF	TGTGCCAGCAGTCGGACAGGGGAGAACACTGAAGCTTTCTTT
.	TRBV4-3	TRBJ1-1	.	CASSQDGGVNTEAFF	TGCGCCAGCAGCCAAGACGGGGGGGTGAACACTGAAGCTTTCTTT
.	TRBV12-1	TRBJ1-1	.	CASSTRGTTNTEAFF	TGTGCCAGCAGCACCAGAGGGACGACGAACACTGAAGCTTTCTTT
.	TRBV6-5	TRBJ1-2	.	CASSYLPQSHRTYTF	TGTGCCAGCAGTTACCTACCGCAATCTCACAGGACCTACACCTTC
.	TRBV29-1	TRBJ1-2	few	CSVRTDGYTF	TGCAGCGTCCGAACTGATGGCTACACCTTC
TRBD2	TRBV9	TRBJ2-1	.	CASSVGLAGVNEQFF	TGTGCCAGCAGCGTTGGACTAGCGGGGGTTAATGAGCAGTTCTTC
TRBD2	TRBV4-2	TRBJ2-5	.	CASSQDVAGDQETQYF	TGTGCCAGCAGCCAAGATGTGGCGGGGGACCAAGAGACCCAGTACTTC
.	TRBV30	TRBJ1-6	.	CAWGGAVYNSPLHF	TGTGCCTGGGGGGGGGCCGTCTATAATTCACCCCTCCACTTT
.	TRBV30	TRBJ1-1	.	CAWRDPGPTPEAFF	TGTGCCTGGAGGGATCCGGGCCCTACACCTGAAGCTTTCTTT
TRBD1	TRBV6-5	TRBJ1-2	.	CASSSGQGGYTF	TGTGCCAGCAGTTCCGGACAGGGTGGCTACACCTTC
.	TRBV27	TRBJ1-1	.	CASSSRGQMNTEAFF	TGTGCCAGCAGTTCTAGGGGTCAAATGAACACTGAAGCTTTCTTT
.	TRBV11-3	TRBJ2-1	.	CASSLGASESEQFF	TGTGCCAGCAGCTTAGGGGCTAGCGAGTCTGAGCAGTTCTTC
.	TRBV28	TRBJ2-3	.	CASRYGSLSTDTQYF	TGTGCCAGCCGGTACGGGAGCCTTTCGACAGATACGCAGTATTTT
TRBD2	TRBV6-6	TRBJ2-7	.	CASSPLAGATYEQYF	TGTGCCAGCAGCCCTCTAGCGGGGGCTACCTACGAGCAGTACTTC
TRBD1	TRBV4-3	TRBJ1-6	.	CASSPDRGSYNSPLHF	TGCGCCAGCAGCCCGGACAGGGGGTCCTATAATTCACCCCTCCACTTT
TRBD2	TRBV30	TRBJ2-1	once	CAWSDRLAVTSYNEQFF	TGTGCCTGGAGTGACAGACTAGCGGTAACCTCCTACAATGAGCAGTTCTTC
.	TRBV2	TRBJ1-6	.	CASSLQGGDNSPLHF	TGTGCCAGCAGCTTACAGGGAGGAGATAATTCACCCCTCCACTTT
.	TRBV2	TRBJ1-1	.	CASSDDSGGNTEAFF	TGTGCCAGCAGTGATGATTCAGGCGGCAACACTGAAGCTTTCTTT
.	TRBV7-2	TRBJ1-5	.	CASSQDSVGGSQHF	TGTGCCAGCAGCCAAGACAGCGTCGGAGGGTCCCAGCATTTT
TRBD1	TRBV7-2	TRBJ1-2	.	CASSFTGVNYGYTF	TGTGCCAGCAGCTTTACAGGGGTTAACTATGGCTACACCTTC
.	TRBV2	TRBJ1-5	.	CASSSGGSQPQHF	TGTGCCAGCAGTTCGGGGGGAAGTCAGCCCCAGCATTTT
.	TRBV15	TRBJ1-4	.	CATSRTGVNEKLFF	TGTGCCACCAGCCGTACAGGCGTTAATGAAAAACTGTTTTTT
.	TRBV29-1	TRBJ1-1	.	CSTPVQLNTEAFF	TGCAGCACCCCGGTTCAGTTGAACACTGAAGCTTTCTTT
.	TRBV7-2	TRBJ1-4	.	CASSFRDRGEKLFF	TGTGCCAGCAGCTTCCGGGACCGGGGAGAAAAACTGTTTTTT
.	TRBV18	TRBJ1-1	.	CASSPYRDPGTTEAFF	TGTGCCAGCTCACCGTACAGGGATCCCGGGACCACTGAAGCTTTCTTT
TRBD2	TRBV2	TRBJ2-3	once	CASRGTSEDTQYF	TGTGCCAGCAGGGGGACTAGTGAAGATACGCAGTATTTT
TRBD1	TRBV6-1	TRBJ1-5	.	CASRFRDRDGQPQHF	TGTGCCAGCAGATTCCGGGACAGGGATGGCCAGCCCCAGCATTTT
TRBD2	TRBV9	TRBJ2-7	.	CASSVGTSGDLSSYEQYF	TGTGCCAGCAGCGTAGGGACTAGCGGGGACCTAAGCTCCTACGAGCAGTACTTC
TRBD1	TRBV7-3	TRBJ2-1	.	CASSLGQGNYNEQFF	TGTGCCAGCAGCCTTGGACAGGGAAACTACAATGAGCAGTTCTTC
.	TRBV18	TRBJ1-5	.	CASSPNAGLSNQPQHF	TGTGCCAGCTCACCAAACGCGGGGCTTAGCAATCAGCCCCAGCATTTT
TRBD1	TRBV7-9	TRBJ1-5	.	CASSRTGDHQPQHF	TGTGCCAGCAGCCGGACAGGGGATCATCAGCCCCAGCATTTT
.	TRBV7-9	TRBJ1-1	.	CATAGEPGTEAFF	TGTGCCACCGCGGGAGAGCCGGGCACTGAAGCTTTCTTT
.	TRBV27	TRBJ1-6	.	CASSPTSVGTFAPLHF	TGTGCCAGCAGTCCTACTTCAGTCGGAACGTTTGCACCCCTCCACTTT
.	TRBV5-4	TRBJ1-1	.	CATKGQPNTEAFF	TGTGCCACGAAAGGACAGCCGAACACTGAAGCTTTCTTT
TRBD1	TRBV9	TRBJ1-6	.	CASSVGTGGDSPLHF	TGTGCCAGCAGCGTTGGGACAGGGGGCGATTCACCCCTCCACTTT
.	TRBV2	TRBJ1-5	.	CAGSREGSQPQHF	TGTGCCGGGTCCCGGGAGGGGAGTCAGCCCCAGCATTTT
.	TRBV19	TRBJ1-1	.	CASSMLGQPAFF	TGTGCCAGTAGTATGTTGGGTCAGCCAGCTTTCTTT
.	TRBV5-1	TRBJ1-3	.	CASSLVPGTEGNTIYF	TGCGCCAGCAGCTTGGTACCCGGGACGGAAGGAAACACCATATATTTT